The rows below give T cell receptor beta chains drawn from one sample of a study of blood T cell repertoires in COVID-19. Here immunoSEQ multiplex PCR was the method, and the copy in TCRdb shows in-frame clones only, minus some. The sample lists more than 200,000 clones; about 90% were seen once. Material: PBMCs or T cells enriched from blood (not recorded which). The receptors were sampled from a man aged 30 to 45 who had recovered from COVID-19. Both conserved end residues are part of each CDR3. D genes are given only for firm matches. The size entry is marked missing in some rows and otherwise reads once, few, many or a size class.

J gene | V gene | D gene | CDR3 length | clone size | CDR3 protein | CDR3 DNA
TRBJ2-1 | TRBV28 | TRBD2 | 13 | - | CASSLSGSPEQFF | TGTGCCAGCAGTTTAAGCGGGAGCCCCGAGCAGTTCTTC
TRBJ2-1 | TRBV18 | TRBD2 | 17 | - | CASSPSERVAGRNEQFF | TGTGCCAGCTCACCATCCGAAAGAGTAGCGGGTCGGAATGAGCAGTTCTTC
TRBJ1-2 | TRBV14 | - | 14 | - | CASSQARASYGYTF | TGTGCCAGCAGCCAAGCGAGGGCATCCTATGGCTACACCTTC
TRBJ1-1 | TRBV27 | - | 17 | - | CASSAKSGGRSNTEAFF | TGTGCCAGCAGCGCAAAGTCCGGGGGTCGGTCGAACACTGAAGCTTTCTTT
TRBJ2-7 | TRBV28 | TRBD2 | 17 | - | CASSFLPVSGNTYEQYF | TGTGCCAGCAGTTTCCTTCCCGTTAGCGGGAACACCTACGAGCAGTACTTC
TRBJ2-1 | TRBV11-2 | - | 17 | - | CASSDPRAIVTYNEQFF | TGTGCCAGCAGCGATCCCCGCGCGATCGTGACCTACAATGAGCAGTTCTTC
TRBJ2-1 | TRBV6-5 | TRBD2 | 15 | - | CASSYGTTNRYEQFF | TGTGCCAGCAGTTACGGGACTACAAATCGATATGAGCAGTTCTTC
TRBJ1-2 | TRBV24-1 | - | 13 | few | CATSEGVTYGYTF | TGTGCCACCAGTGAGGGAGTTACCTATGGCTACACCTTC
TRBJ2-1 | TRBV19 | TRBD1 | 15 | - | CASSEGTGGYNEQFF | TGTGCCAGTAGTGAGGGGACAGGGGGGTACAATGAGCAGTTCTTC
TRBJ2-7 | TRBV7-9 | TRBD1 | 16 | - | CASSLFPQGALSEQYF | TGTGCCAGCAGCTTATTTCCACAGGGGGCCCTCAGCGAGCAGTACTTC
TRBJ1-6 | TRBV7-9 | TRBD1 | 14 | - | CASSLDRGNSPLHF | TGTGCCAGCAGCTTAGACAGGGGTAATTCACCCCTCCACTTT
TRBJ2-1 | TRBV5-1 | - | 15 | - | CASSLDPRNYNEQFF | TGCGCCAGCAGCTTGGACCCGAGGAACTACAATGAGCAGTTCTTC
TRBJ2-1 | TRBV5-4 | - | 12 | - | CASSPTYNEQFF | TGTGCCAGCAGCCCAACTTACAATGAGCAGTTCTTC
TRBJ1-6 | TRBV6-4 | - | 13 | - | CASSAGRGSPLHF | TGTGCCAGCAGTGCAGGGAGGGGTTCACCCCTCCACTTT
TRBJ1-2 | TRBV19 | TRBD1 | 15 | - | CASSMDRTGGYGYTF | TGTGCCAGTAGTATGGACCGAACAGGGGGCTATGGCTACACCTTC
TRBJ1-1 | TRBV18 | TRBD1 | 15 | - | CASSPGQELNTEAFF | TGTGCCAGCTCACCCGGACAGGAATTGAACACTGAAGCTTTCTTT
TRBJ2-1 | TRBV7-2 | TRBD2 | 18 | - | CASRRLAGDITPYNEQFF | TGTGCCAGCAGGAGACTAGCGGGAGATATTACCCCCTACAATGAGCAGTTCTTC
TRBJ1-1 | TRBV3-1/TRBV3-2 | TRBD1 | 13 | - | CASTQGGTTEAFF | TGTGCCAGCACCCAGGGGGGGACCACTGAAGCTTTCTTT
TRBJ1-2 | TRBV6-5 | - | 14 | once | CASSYRPVGVGYTF | TGTGCCAGCAGTTACAGACCCGTCGGGGTAGGCTACACCTTC
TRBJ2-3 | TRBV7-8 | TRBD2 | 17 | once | CASSLGLAGGPRDTQYF | TGTGCCAGCAGCTTAGGACTAGCGGGAGGGCCGAGAGATACGCAGTATTTT
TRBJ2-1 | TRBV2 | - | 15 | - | CASTGGGGFYNEQFF | TGTGCCAGCACCGGAGGGGGGGGGTTTTACAATGAGCAGTTCTTC
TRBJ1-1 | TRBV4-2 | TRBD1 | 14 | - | CARTGLGMNTEAFF | TGTGCCAGGACAGGGCTGGGGATGAACACTGAAGCTTTCTTT
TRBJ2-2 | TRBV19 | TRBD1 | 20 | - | CASSIEPPRPGTGRRGELFF | TGTGCCAGTAGTATAGAGCCCCCGCGCCCCGGGACAGGGAGGCGTGGGGAGCTGTTTTTT
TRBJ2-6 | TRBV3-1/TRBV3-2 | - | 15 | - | CASSQGYSGANVLTF | TGTGCCAGCAGCCAAGGATACTCCGGGGCCAACGTCCTGACTTTC
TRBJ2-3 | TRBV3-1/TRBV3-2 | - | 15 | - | CASSQDARDTYTQYF | TGTGCCAGCAGCCAAGATGCAAGGGACACGTATACGCAGTATTTT
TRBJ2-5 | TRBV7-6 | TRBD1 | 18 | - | CASSVSTGALDYQETQYF | TGTGCCAGCAGCGTATCGACAGGGGCCCTGGACTACCAAGAGACCCAGTACTTC
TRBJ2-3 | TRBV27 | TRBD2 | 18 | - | CASSVISGRVSGTDTQYF | TGTGCCAGCAGTGTCATTAGCGGGAGGGTTTCTGGCACAGATACGCAGTATTTT
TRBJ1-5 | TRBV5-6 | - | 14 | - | CASSLGQPGQPQHF | TGTGCCAGCAGCTTGGGACAGCCCGGTCAGCCCCAGCATTTT
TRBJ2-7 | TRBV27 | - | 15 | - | CASSLWGKEGYEQYF | TGTGCCAGCAGTTTATGGGGCAAGGAGGGCTACGAGCAGTACTTC
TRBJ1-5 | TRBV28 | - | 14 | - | CASFSPWGGQPQHF | TGTGCCAGCTTTTCTCCCTGGGGAGGTCAGCCCCAGCATTTT
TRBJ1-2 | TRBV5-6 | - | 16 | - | CASSLGWRGAGNGYTF | TGTGCCAGCAGCTTAGGGTGGCGGGGGGCTGGAAATGGCTACACCTTC
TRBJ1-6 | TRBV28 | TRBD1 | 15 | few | CASSLLDRDGSPLHF | TGTGCCAGCAGTTTACTCGACAGGGATGGCTCACCCCTCCACTTT
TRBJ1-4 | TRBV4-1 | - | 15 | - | CASSQEQGLREKLFF | TGCGCCAGCAGCCAAGAACAGGGCTTGAGGGAAAAACTGTTTTTT
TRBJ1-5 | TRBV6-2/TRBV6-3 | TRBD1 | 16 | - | CASSKLRDREDQPQHF | TGTGCCAGCAGTAAGCTCCGGGACAGGGAGGATCAGCCCCAGCATTTT
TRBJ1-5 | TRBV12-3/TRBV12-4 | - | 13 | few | CASRGSGNQPQHF | TGTGCCAGCCGTGGGTCGGGGAATCAGCCCCAGCATTTT
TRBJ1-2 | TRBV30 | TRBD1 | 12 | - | CAWGTGAPGYTF | TGTGCCTGGGGGACAGGGGCCCCTGGCTACACCTTC
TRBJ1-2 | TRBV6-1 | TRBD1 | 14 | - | CASSDRRGLRGYTF | TGTGCCAGCAGTGATCGAAGGGGGCTAAGGGGCTACACCTTC
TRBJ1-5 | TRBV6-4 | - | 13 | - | CASSRGSNQPQHF | TGTGCCAGCAGCAGGGGTAGCAATCAGCCCCAGCATTTT
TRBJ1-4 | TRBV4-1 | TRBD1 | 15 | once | CASSQKTGLGEKLFF | TGCGCCAGCAGCCAAAAGACAGGGCTCGGTGAAAAACTGTTTTTT
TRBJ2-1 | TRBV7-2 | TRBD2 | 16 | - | CASSIQRGGSYNEQFF | TGTGCCAGCAGCATCCAGCGGGGGGGGTCCTACAATGAGCAGTTCTTC
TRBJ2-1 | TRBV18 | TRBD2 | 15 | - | CASSPPGLAGGEQFF | TGTGCCAGCTCACCTCCGGGACTAGCGGGGGGAGAGCAGTTCTTC
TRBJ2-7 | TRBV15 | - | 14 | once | CATSTSRVSHEQYF | TGTGCCACCAGCACAAGCAGGGTAAGCCACGAGCAGTACTTC
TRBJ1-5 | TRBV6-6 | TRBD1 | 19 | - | CASSPSAPRTGDSNQPQHF | TGTGCCAGCAGTCCCTCAGCCCCTCGGACAGGGGATAGCAATCAGCCCCAGCATTTT
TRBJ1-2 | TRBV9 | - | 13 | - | CASSSLGGYGYTF | TGTGCCAGCAGCTCCTTAGGGGGCTATGGCTACACCTTC
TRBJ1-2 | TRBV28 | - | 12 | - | CASSFAQRGYTF | TGTGCCAGCAGTTTTGCCCAGCGGGGCTACACCTTC
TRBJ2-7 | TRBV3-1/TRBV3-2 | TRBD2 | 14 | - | CASSPGLADYEQYF | TGTGCCAGCAGCCCGGGACTAGCGGACTACGAGCAGTACTTC
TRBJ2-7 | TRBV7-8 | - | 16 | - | CASSLAGAGRPLEQYF | TGTGCCAGCAGCCTAGCTGGGGCAGGTCGCCCTCTCGAGCAGTACTTC
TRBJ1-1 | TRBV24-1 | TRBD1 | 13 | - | CATGTGLNTEAFF | TGTGCCACCGGGACAGGTCTGAACACTGAAGCTTTCTTT
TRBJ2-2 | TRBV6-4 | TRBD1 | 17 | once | CASSARSGGPNTGELFF | TGTGCCAGCAGTGCCCGATCAGGGGGCCCGAACACCGGGGAGCTGTTTTTT
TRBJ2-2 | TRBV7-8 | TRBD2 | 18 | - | CASSLDRRASGNTGELFF | TGTGCCAGCAGCTTAGATCGGAGGGCTAGCGGAAATACCGGGGAGCTGTTTTTT
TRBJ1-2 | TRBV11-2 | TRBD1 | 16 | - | CASSQFTQGTYGGYTF | TGTGCCAGCAGCCAATTCACACAGGGGACATATGGTGGCTACACCTTC
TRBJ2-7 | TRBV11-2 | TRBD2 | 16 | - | CASSLGPSGNFYEQYF | TGTGCCAGCAGCTTAGGGCCTAGCGGGAATTTCTACGAGCAGTACTTC
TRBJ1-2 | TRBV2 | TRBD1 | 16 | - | CASSETTRGRGYGYTF | TGTGCCAGCAGTGAAACGACCAGGGGGAGAGGCTATGGCTACACCTTC
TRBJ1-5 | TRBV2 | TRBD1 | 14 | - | CASSPGTGVQPQHF | TGTGCCAGCAGCCCCGGGACAGGGGTTCAGCCCCAGCATTTT
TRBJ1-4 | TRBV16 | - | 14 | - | CASSQLGGNEKLFF | TGTGCCAGCAGCCAACTTGGAGGAAATGAAAAACTGTTTTTT
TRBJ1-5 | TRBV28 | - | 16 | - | CASSLSLTGNNQPQHF | TGTGCCAGCAGTTTATCCCTGACAGGAAACAATCAGCCCCAGCATTTT
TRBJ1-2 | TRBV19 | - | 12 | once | CASSRGVYGYTF | TGTGCCAGTAGCCGGGGGGTCTATGGCTACACCTTC
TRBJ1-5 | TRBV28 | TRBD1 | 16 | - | CASSPWGTGNNQPQHF | TGTGCCAGCAGTCCTTGGGGGACAGGGAACAATCAGCCCCAGCATTTT